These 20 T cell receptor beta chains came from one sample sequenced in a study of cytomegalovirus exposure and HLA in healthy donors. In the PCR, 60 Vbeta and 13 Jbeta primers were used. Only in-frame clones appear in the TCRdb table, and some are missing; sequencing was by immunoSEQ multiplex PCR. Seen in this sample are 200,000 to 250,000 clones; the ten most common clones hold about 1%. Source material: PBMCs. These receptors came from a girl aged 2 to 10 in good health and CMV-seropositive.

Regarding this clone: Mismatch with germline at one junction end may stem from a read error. The CDR3 is CASSLLGAGNRPQHF. As DNA, the CDR3 is TGTGCCAGCAGTTTATTGGGGGCGGGCAATCGGCCCCAGCATTTT. The genes are TRBV28 and TRBJ1-5; tentatively, D is TRBD1 (6 bases). The CDR3 is 15 residues long. Germline V gene lookup returns CDR1 MDHEN and CDR2 SYDVKM.

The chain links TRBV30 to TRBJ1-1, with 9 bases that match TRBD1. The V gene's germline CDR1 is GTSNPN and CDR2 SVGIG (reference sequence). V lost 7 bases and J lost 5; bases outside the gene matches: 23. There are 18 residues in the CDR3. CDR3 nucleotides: TGTGCCTTGATCTACCGAGGACAGGGGAACTCTGAAGTGACTGAAGCTTTCTTT. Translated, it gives CALIYRGQGNSEVTEAFF.

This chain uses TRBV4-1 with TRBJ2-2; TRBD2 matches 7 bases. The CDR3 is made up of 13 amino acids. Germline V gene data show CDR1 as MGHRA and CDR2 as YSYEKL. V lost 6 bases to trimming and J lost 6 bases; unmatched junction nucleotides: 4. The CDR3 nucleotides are TGCGCCAGCAGGGCTGGACTAGCCGGGGAGCTGTTTTTT. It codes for CASRAGLAGELFF.

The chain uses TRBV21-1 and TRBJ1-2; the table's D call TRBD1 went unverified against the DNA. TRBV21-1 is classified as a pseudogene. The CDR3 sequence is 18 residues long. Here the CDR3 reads CASSNGGQGDPSNYGYTF. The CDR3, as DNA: TGTGCCAGCAGCAACGGCGGACAGGGGGACCCTTCTAACTATGGCTACACCTTC.

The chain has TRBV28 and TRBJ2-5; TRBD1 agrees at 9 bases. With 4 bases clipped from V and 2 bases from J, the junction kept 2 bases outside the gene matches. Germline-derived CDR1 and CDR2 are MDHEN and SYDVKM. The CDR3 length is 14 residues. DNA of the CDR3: TGTGCCAGCAGTTCGGGACAGGGTCAAGAGACCCAGTACTTC. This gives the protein CASSSGQGQETQYF. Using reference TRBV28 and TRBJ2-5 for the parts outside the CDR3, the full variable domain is DVKVTQSSRYLVKRTGEKVFLECVQDMDHENMFWYRQDPGLGLRLIYFSYDVKMKEKGDIPEGYSVSREKKERFSLILESASTNQTSMYLCASSSGQGQETQYFGPGTRLLVL.

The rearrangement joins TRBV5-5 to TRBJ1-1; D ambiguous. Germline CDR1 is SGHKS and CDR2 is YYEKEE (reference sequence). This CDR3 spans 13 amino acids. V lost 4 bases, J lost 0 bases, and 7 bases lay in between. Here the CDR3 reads CASSPGMNTEAFF. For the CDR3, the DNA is TGTGCCAGCAGCCCCGGGATGAACACTGAAGCTTTCTTT.

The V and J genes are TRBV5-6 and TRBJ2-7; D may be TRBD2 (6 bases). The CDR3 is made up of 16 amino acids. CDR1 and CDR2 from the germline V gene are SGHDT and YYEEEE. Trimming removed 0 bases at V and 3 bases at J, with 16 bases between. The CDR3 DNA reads TGTGCCAGCAGCTTGGGGCAGGGACTGAGGGTCTACGAGCAGTACTTC. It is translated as CASSLGQGLRVYEQYF.

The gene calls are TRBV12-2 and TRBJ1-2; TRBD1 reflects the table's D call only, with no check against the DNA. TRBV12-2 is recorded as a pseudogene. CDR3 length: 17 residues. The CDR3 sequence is CASRLNQDGQKIYGYTF. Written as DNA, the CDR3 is TGTGCAAGTCGCTTAAATCAAGATGGACAGAAAATCTATGGCTACACCTTC.

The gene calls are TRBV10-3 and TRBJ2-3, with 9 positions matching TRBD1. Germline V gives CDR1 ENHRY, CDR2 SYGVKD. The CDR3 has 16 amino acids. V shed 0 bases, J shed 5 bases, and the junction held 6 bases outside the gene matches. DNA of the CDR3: TGTGCCATCAGTGAGTCGGAGATGACAGGGGGAGATACGCAGTATTTT. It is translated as CAISESEMTGGDTQYF.

The CDR3 is CASSPGEGGLLAHNEQFF. The CDR3 DNA follows: TGTGCCAGCTCCCCAGGGGAGGGGGGACTTCTCGCCCACAATGAGCAGTTCTTC. J is TRBJ2-1 and V is TRBV18; possibly TRBD2 for D (7 bases). Germline assignment: CDR1 KGHSH and CDR2 LQKENI. Trimming left V 6 bases short and J 5 bases short, with 26 bases between. CDR3 length: 18 amino acids.

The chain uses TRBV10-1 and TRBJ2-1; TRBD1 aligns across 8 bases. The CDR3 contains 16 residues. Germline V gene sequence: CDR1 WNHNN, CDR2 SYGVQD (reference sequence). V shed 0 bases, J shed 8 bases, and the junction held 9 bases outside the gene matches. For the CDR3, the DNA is TGCGCCAGCAGTGAGTCGATCTGGACAGGGAACGATGAGCAGTTCTTC. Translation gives CASSESIWTGNDEQFF.

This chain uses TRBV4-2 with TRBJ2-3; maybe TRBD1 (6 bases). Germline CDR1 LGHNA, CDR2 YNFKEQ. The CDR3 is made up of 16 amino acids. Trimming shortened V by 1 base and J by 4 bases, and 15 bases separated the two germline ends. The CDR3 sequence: CASSQVAGELPDTQYF. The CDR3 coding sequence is TGTGCCAGCAGCCAAGTGGCAGGGGAGTTACCAGATACGCAGTATTTT.

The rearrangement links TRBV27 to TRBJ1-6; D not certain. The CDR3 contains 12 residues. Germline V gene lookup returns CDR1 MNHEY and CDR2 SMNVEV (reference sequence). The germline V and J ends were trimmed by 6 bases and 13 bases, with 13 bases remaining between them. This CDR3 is CASSTDTSPLHF. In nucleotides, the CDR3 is TGTGCCAGCAGCACCGACACTTCTCCCCTCCACTTT.

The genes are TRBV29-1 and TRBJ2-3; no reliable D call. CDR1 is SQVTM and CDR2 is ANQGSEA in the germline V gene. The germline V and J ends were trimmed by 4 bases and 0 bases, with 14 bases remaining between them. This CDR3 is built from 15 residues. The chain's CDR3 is CSVVYTVPSTDTQYF. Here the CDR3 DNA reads TGCAGCGTTGTCTATACAGTCCCTAGCACAGATACGCAGTATTTT.

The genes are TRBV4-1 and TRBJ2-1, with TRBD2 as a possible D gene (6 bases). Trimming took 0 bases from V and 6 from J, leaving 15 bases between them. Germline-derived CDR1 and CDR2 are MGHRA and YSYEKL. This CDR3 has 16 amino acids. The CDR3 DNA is TGCGCCAGCAGCCAAGAGGTCAACCGCGGGACCAATGAGCAGTTCTTC. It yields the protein CASSQEVNRGTNEQFF.

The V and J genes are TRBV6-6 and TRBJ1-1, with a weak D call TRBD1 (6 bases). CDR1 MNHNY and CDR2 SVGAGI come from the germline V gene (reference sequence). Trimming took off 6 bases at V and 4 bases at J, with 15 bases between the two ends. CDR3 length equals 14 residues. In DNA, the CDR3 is TGTGCCAGCAGGATACAGGGCATGGGCACTGAAGCTTTCTTT. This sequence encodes CASRIQGMGTEAFF.

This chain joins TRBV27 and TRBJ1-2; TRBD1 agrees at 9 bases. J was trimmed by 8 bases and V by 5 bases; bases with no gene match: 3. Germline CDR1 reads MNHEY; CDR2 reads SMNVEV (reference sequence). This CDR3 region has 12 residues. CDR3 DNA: TGTGCCAGCAGTCCCGGGACAGGGGGCTACACCTTC. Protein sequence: CASSPGTGGYTF.

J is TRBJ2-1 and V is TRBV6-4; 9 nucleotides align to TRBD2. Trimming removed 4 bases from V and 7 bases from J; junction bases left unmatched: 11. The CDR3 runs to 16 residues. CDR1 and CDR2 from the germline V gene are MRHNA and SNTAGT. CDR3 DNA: TGTGCCAGCAGTGCCCAACCTAGCGGGATTAGGAATGAGCAGTTCTTC. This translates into CASSAQPSGIRNEQFF.

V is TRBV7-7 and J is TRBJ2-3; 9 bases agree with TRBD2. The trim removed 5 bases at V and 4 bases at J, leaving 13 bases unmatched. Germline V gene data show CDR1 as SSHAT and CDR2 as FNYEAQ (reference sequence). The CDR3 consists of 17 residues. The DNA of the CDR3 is TGTGCCAGCAGCCGACAACACGAGCGGGAGGTAGCAGATACGCAGTATTTT. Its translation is CASSRQHEREVADTQYF.

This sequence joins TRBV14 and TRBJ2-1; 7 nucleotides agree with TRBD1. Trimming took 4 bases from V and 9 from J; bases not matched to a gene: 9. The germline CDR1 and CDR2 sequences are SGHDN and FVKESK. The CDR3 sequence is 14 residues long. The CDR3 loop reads CASSRSGTVGEQFF. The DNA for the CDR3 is TGTGCCAGCAGCCGTTCCGGGACAGTTGGTGAGCAGTTCTTC.